The clone carrying this TCR beta chain was seen once. Its antigen is not known. Profiling relied on immunoSEQ multiplex PCR, and the TCRdb table lists in-frame clones only, not all of them. The sample yields about 150,000 clones, over 75% seen once. The CDR3 consists of 16 residues. Germline assignment: CDR1 MGHRA and CDR2 YSYEKL. J lost 8 bases, V lost 3 bases, and 9 bases had no gene match. The source of the sample is a study of T cell responses to AZD1222 COVID-19 vaccine. Study-wide points: Reportedly, nearly half of unique spike TCRs recognized epitopes outside B.1.351/B.1.1.7 mutations. Among AZD1222 vaccinees, only six or seven were seropositive at baseline.

Specimen: peripheral blood, collected 28 days after the second AZD1222 dose. The origin of this receptor is an adult who received the AZD1222 COVID-19 vaccine. This chain links TRBV4-1 with TRBJ1-6; the match to TRBD1 covers 8 bases. CDR3 sequence reads: CASSHGPGTGHSPLHF. The CDR3 DNA reads TGCGCCAGCAGCCATGGCCCCGGGACAGGTCATTCACCCCTCCACTTT.